This entry features one TCR beta chain sequence. Libraries were prepared by immunoSEQ multiplex PCR; TCRdb keeps only in-frame clonotypes and omits some of them. This sample has about 38,000 clones, with about 95% found just once. This record comes from a study of T cell changes during pregnancy in multiple sclerosis. This CDR3 is 17 amino acids long. The receptor comes from a female donor with multiple sclerosis, enrolled in a pregnancy study. The source was CD4+ T cells from peripheral blood mononuclear cells, collected in the second trimester of pregnancy. This chain links TRBV21-1 with TRBJ1-4. TRBV21-1 is classified as a pseudogene. The CDR3 loop is CASSKAADDGVDEKLFF. The CDR3 bases are TGTGCCAGCAGCAAAGCCGCTGACGACGGAGTCGATGAAAAACTGTTTTTT.